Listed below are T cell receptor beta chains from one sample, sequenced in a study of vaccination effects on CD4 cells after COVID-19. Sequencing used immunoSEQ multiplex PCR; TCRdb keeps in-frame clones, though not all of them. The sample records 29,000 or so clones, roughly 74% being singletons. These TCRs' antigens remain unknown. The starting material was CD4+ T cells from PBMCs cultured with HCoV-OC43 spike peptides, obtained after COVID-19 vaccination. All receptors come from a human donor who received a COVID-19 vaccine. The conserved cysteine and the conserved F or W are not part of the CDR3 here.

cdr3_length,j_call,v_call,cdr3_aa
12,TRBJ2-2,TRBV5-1,ASGTDANTGELF
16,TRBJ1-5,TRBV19,ASSRAWEPRGSNQPQH
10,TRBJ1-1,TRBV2,ASKRATTEAF
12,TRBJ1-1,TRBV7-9,ASSLDPLSTEAF
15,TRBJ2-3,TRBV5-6,ASTLLSSRDDTDTQY
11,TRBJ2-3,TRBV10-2,ASGRGYTDTQY
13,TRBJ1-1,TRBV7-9,ASSLVDILNTEAF
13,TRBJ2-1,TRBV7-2,ASSLSEGAYNEQF
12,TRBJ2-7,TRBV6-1,ASSEGESSYEQY
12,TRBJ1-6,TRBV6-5,ASFKNRHNSPLH
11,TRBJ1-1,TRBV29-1,SVENGMNTEAF
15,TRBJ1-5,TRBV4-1,ASSQDRSFSFNQPQH
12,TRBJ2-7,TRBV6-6,ASSSSTASYEQY
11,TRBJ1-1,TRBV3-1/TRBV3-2,ASSQEVPNEAF
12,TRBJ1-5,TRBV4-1,ASSHLLSNQPQH